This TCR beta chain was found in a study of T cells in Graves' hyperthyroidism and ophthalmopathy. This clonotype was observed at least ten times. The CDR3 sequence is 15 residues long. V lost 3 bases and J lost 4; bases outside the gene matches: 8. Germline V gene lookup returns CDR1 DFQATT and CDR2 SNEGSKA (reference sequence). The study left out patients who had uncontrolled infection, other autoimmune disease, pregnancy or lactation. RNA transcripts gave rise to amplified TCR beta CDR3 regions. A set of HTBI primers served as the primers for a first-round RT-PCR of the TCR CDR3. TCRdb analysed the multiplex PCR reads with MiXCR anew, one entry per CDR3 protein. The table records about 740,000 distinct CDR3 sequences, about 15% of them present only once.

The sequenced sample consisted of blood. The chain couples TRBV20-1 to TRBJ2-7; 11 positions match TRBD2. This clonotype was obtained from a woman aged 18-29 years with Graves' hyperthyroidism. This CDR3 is CSASGLAGGKYEQYF. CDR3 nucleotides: TGCAGTGCTAGTGGGCTAGCGGGAGGAAAGTACGAGCAGTACTTC.